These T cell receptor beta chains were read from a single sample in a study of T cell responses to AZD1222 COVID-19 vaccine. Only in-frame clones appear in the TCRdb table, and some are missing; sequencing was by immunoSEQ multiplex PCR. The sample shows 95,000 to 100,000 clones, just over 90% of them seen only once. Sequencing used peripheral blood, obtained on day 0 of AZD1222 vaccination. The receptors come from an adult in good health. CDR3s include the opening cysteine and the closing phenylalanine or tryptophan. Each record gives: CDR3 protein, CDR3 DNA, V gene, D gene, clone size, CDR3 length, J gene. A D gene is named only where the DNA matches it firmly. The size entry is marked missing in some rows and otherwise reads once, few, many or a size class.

CDR3 protein: CASSELQGGSYEQYF
CDR3 DNA: TGTGCCAGCAGTGAACTACAGGGAGGCTCCTACGAGCAGTACTTC
V gene: TRBV6-1
D gene: .
clone size: .
CDR3 length: 15
J gene: TRBJ2-7

CDR3 protein: CASSHLNTEAFF
CDR3 DNA: TGTGCCAGCAGTCACTTGAACACTGAAGCTTTCTTT
V gene: TRBV6-2/TRBV6-3
D gene: .
clone size: .
CDR3 length: 12
J gene: TRBJ1-1

CDR3 protein: CASSRKGGAGGYTEAFF
CDR3 DNA: TGTGCCAGCAGCCGTAAGGGTGGGGCAGGGGGTTACACTGAAGCTTTCTTT
V gene: TRBV7-2
D gene: TRBD1
clone size: .
CDR3 length: 17
J gene: TRBJ1-1

CDR3 protein: CASNTGQGLSNQPQHF
CDR3 DNA: TGTGCCAGTAATACCGGACAGGGGTTGAGCAATCAGCCCCAGCATTTT
V gene: TRBV19
D gene: TRBD1
clone size: .
CDR3 length: 16
J gene: TRBJ1-5

CDR3 protein: CSASIGGGGTEAFF
CDR3 DNA: TGCAGTGCTAGTATCGGAGGGGGAGGCACTGAAGCTTTCTTT
V gene: TRBV20-1
D gene: .
clone size: .
CDR3 length: 14
J gene: TRBJ1-1

CDR3 protein: CASSWAAGANVLTF
CDR3 DNA: TGTGCCAGCAGCTGGGCTGCTGGGGCCAACGTCCTGACTTTC
V gene: TRBV6-2/TRBV6-3
D gene: .
clone size: .
CDR3 length: 14
J gene: TRBJ2-6

CDR3 protein: CASSSTGGDGYTF
CDR3 DNA: TGTGCCAGCAGTTCCACAGGGGGCGATGGCTACACCTTC
V gene: TRBV6-5
D gene: TRBD1
clone size: .
CDR3 length: 13
J gene: TRBJ1-2

CDR3 protein: CASSKTTQETQYF
CDR3 DNA: TGTGCCAGCAGCAAGACAACTCAAGAGACCCAGTACTTC
V gene: TRBV2
D gene: .
clone size: .
CDR3 length: 13
J gene: TRBJ2-5

CDR3 protein: CASWTGAVHEQYF
CDR3 DNA: TGTGCCAGTTGGACAGGGGCGGTACACGAGCAGTACTTC
V gene: TRBV2
D gene: TRBD1
clone size: .
CDR3 length: 13
J gene: TRBJ2-7

CDR3 protein: CASSADRVSQPQHF
CDR3 DNA: TGTGCCAGCAGCGCCGACAGGGTTAGTCAGCCCCAGCATTTT
V gene: TRBV9
D gene: TRBD1
clone size: .
CDR3 length: 14
J gene: TRBJ1-5

CDR3 protein: CATRSGSNTGELFF
CDR3 DNA: TGTGCCACCCGTAGCGGATCGAACACCGGGGAGCTGTTTTTT
V gene: TRBV6-5
D gene: .
clone size: .
CDR3 length: 14
J gene: TRBJ2-2

CDR3 protein: CASSFGRMGETQYF
CDR3 DNA: TGTGCCAGCAGCTTCGGGAGGATGGGAGAGACCCAGTACTTC
V gene: TRBV7-9
D gene: TRBD2
clone size: .
CDR3 length: 14
J gene: TRBJ2-5

CDR3 protein: CASRRGYQNQPQHF
CDR3 DNA: TGTGCCAGCAGGAGGGGTTACCAGAATCAGCCCCAGCATTTT
V gene: TRBV6-5
D gene: .
clone size: .
CDR3 length: 14
J gene: TRBJ1-5

CDR3 protein: CASSGTGSEKLFF
CDR3 DNA: TGTGCCAGCAGCGGGACAGGGAGTGAAAAACTGTTTTTT
V gene: TRBV2
D gene: TRBD1
clone size: .
CDR3 length: 13
J gene: TRBJ1-4

CDR3 protein: CASSQDPLGSSLNQPQHF
CDR3 DNA: TGCGCCAGCAGCCAAGATCCTTTGGGCAGTTCCCTTAATCAGCCCCAGCATTTT
V gene: TRBV4-1
D gene: .
clone size: .
CDR3 length: 18
J gene: TRBJ1-5

CDR3 protein: CASSFTGSYEQYF
CDR3 DNA: TGTGCCAGCAGTTTTACGGGCTCCTACGAGCAGTACTTC
V gene: TRBV27
D gene: .
clone size: few
CDR3 length: 13
J gene: TRBJ2-7

CDR3 protein: CASSQGGHYPDTF
CDR3 DNA: TGTGCCAGCAGCCAAGGGGGACACTACCCGGACACCTTC
V gene: TRBV4-2
D gene: .
clone size: .
CDR3 length: 13
J gene: TRBJ1-2

CDR3 protein: CASSDDPGQRNTEAFF
CDR3 DNA: TGTGCCAGCAGCGACGACCCGGGACAGCGGAACACTGAAGCTTTCTTT
V gene: TRBV21-1
D gene: .
clone size: .
CDR3 length: 16
J gene: TRBJ1-1

CDR3 protein: CASRGRNNSPLHF
CDR3 DNA: TGTGCCAGCAGGGGTCGGAATAATTCACCCCTCCACTTT
V gene: TRBV6-4
D gene: .
clone size: .
CDR3 length: 13
J gene: TRBJ1-6

CDR3 protein: CASSFGPGQGAPELGYTF
CDR3 DNA: TGTGCCAGCAGTTTTGGGCCGGGACAGGGGGCCCCTGAGTTAGGCTACACCTTC
V gene: TRBV28
D gene: TRBD1
clone size: .
CDR3 length: 18
J gene: TRBJ1-2